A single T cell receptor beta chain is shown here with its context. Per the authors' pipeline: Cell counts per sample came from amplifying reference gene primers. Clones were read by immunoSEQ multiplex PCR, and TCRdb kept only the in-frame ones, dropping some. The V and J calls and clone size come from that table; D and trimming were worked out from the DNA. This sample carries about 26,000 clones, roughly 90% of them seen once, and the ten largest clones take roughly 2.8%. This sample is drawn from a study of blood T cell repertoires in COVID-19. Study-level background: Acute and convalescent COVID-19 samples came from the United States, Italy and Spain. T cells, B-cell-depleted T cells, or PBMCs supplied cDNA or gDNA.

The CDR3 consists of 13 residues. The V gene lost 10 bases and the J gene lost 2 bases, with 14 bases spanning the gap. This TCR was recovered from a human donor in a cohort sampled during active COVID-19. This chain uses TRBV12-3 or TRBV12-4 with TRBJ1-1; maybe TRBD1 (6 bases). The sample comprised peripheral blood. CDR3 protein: CATSYRANTEAFF. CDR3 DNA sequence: TGTGCCACCTCTTACAGGGCCAACACTGAAGCTTTCTTT.